This is a list of T cell receptor beta chains from one sample in a study of blood T cell repertoires in COVID-19. Sequencing was performed with immunoSEQ multiplex PCR; in TCRdb, only in-frame clones are kept and a portion is missing. The top ten hold approximately 2.4% of the sample, which has 40,000 to 45,000 clones, 88% seen once. The specimen sequenced was peripheral blood. The source is a human donor in a cohort sampled during active COVID-19. Each CDR3 is given with its conserved first and last residue. A D gene is named only where the DNA matches it firmly. Where a row states a size, it is once, few, many or the class of an expanded clone; other rows omit it.

size	D	J	V	CDR3	DNA
once	NA	TRBJ1-1	TRBV18	CASSPTGNTEAFF	TGTGCCAGCTCACCAACAGGGAACACTGAAGCTTTCTTT
NA	TRBD1	TRBJ2-1	TRBV2	CASSPGQKYNEQFF	TGTGCCAGCAGTCCGGGACAGAAGTACAATGAGCAGTTCTTC
NA	TRBD1	TRBJ1-1	TRBV30	CAWSFRTGMRNEAFF	TGTGCCTGGAGTTTCCGGACAGGGATGAGGAATGAAGCTTTCTTT
NA	NA	TRBJ2-7	TRBV10-3	CAIRNGSGLISYEQYF	TGTGCCATCAGAAACGGCTCAGGACTAATCTCCTACGAGCAGTACTTC
NA	NA	TRBJ1-2	TRBV19	CASSPGGLDYTF	TGTGCCAGTAGTCCTGGGGGCTTGGACTACACCTTC
NA	TRBD1	TRBJ1-4	TRBV3-1/TRBV3-2	CASSQGDRGSNEKLFF	TGTGCCAGCAGCCAAGGGGACAGGGGATCTAATGAAAAACTGTTTTTT
NA	TRBD1	TRBJ1-6	TRBV18	CASSPPNRDSNSPLHF	TGTGCCAGCTCACCTCCGAACCGGGACAGTAATTCACCCCTCCACTTT
NA	TRBD1	TRBJ2-2	TRBV6-5	CASSIMATGYGELFF	TGTGCCAGCAGCATAATGGCGACAGGGTACGGGGAGCTGTTTTTT
NA	TRBD1	TRBJ1-1	TRBV5-1	CASSLGDRDVTEAFF	TGCGCCAGCAGCTTGGGCGACAGGGATGTAACTGAAGCTTTCTTT
NA	TRBD2	TRBJ2-7	TRBV20-1	CSASPSGGLEIF	TGCAGTGCTAGTCCCAGCGGGGGGCTTGAGATCTTC
few	TRBD1	TRBJ1-1	TRBV7-3	CASSPGTGGNTEAFF	TGTGCCAGCAGCCCGGGGACAGGGGGAAACACTGAAGCTTTCTTT
NA	NA	TRBJ2-1	TRBV28	CASSLLEYNEQFF	TGTGCCAGCAGTTTACTAGAATACAATGAGCAGTTCTTC
NA	TRBD1	TRBJ2-2	TRBV10-1	CASSESEGASAGELFF	TGCGCCAGCAGTGAGTCCGAGGGGGCGAGTGCCGGGGAGCTGTTTTTT
NA	TRBD1	TRBJ1-1	TRBV5-1	CASSERQGENTEAFF	TGCGCCAGCAGCGAACGACAGGGGGAGAACACTGAAGCTTTCTTT
NA	TRBD1	TRBJ1-2	TRBV14	CASSATGGTMRGYTF	TGTGCCAGCAGCGCGACAGGGGGAACGATGCGTGGCTACACCTTC
NA	TRBD2	TRBJ2-7	TRBV19	CASSIVRTSSHEQYF	TGTGCCAGTAGTATAGTGAGGACTAGCAGCCACGAGCAGTACTTC
NA	NA	TRBJ2-6	TRBV18	CASSPPTAYSGANVLTF	TGTGCCAGCTCACCCCCGACAGCATACTCTGGGGCCAACGTCCTGACTTTC
NA	TRBD1	TRBJ2-7	TRBV24-1	CATSGTGSSYEQYF	TGTGCCACCAGTGGGACAGGGAGCTCCTACGAGCAGTACTTC
NA	TRBD2	TRBJ2-7	TRBV6-5	CATQPLAGGPYEQYF	TGTGCCACCCAACCCCTAGCGGGGGGTCCCTACGAGCAGTACTTC
NA	NA	TRBJ2-3	TRBV5-3	CARSLGGCGTDTQYF	TGTGCCAGAAGCTTGGGAGGTTGTGGGACAGATACGCAGTATTTT
once	TRBD1	TRBJ2-7	TRBV4-1	CASSQRQGSPYEQYF	TGCGCCAGCAGCCAAAGACAGGGGTCCCCTTACGAGCAGTACTTC
NA	NA	TRBJ2-2	TRBV3-1/TRBV3-2	CASSQPAEANTGELFF	TGTGCCAGCAGCCAACCAGCGGAAGCGAACACCGGGGAGCTGTTTTTT
NA	NA	TRBJ1-5	TRBV2	CASSTETNQPQHF	TGTGCCAGCAGTACAGAAACCAATCAGCCCCAGCATTTT
NA	TRBD1	TRBJ1-4	TRBV2	CASSRGQGSNEKLFF	TGTGCCAGCAGTCGCGGACAGGGAAGTAATGAAAAACTGTTTTTT
NA	NA	TRBJ2-1	TRBV7-3	CASSPYNRNEQFF	TGTGCCAGCAGCCCGTATAACAGGAATGAGCAGTTCTTC
once	NA	TRBJ2-3	TRBV2	CASRNRQVTDTQYF	TGTGCCAGCAGGAATCGGCAGGTTACAGATACGCAGTATTTT
NA	NA	TRBJ1-2	TRBV6-5	CASTQSRGGALGYTF	TGTGCCAGCACTCAGTCGAGGGGGGGGGCGCTTGGCTACACCTTC
NA	NA	TRBJ2-7	TRBV9	CASSPNSYEQYF	TGTGCCAGCAGCCCCAACTCCTACGAGCAGTACTTC
NA	NA	TRBJ2-5	TRBV7-9	CASSHQGIKTQYF	TGTGCCAGCAGCCATCAGGGGATTAAGACCCAGTACTTC
NA	TRBD1	TRBJ2-7	TRBV6-5	CASSYSGTEPYEQYF	TGTGCCAGCAGTTACTCGGGGACAGAACCCTACGAGCAGTACTTC
once	TRBD1	TRBJ1-6	TRBV27	CASSQGGNSPLHF	TGTGCCAGCAGTCAGGGGGGCAATTCACCCCTCCACTTT
NA	TRBD2	TRBJ2-3	TRBV4-2	CASSQVSSGGSDTQYF	TGTGCCAGCAGCCAAGTGAGTAGCGGGGGCTCAGATACGCAGTATTTT
NA	TRBD1	TRBJ1-5	TRBV7-9	CASSLAGDRGNQPQHF	TGTGCCAGCAGCTTAGCTGGGGACAGGGGCAATCAGCCCCAGCATTTT
NA	TRBD1	TRBJ1-1	TRBV30	CAWSVIGDSQNTEAFF	TGTGCCTGGAGTGTTATAGGGGACAGCCAGAACACTGAAGCTTTCTTT
few	NA	TRBJ1-1	TRBV4-1	CASSQDAGQRNTEAFF	TGCGCCAGCAGCCAAGATGCCGGACAGCGGAACACTGAAGCTTTCTTT
NA	NA	TRBJ1-4	TRBV5-4	CASSSRATNEKLFF	TGTGCCAGCAGCTCGAGGGCAACTAATGAAAAACTGTTTTTT
NA	TRBD1	TRBJ1-1	TRBV12-3/TRBV12-4	CASSTGAGTEAFF	TGTGCCAGCAGTACAGGGGCCGGGACTGAAGCTTTCTTT
NA	TRBD2	TRBJ2-2	TRBV10-3	CAITGTTTGELFF	TGTGCCATTACCGGGACTACCACCGGGGAGCTGTTTTTT
NA	NA	TRBJ1-5	TRBV7-6	CASSLGSGGARSNQPQHF	TGTGCCAGCAGCTTAGGGTCTGGAGGGGCGCGGAGCAATCAGCCCCAGCATTTT
NA	NA	TRBJ1-2	TRBV2	CASSEADTAYGYTF	TGTGCCAGCAGTGAAGCGGACACAGCCTATGGCTACACCTTC
NA	TRBD1	TRBJ1-4	TRBV7-9	CASSPFGTGSNEKLFF	TGTGCCAGCAGTCCCTTCGGGACAGGGTCTAATGAAAAACTGTTTTTT
NA	NA	TRBJ2-7	TRBV30	CAWSYWAAYEQYF	TGTGCCTGGAGTTATTGGGCCGCCTACGAGCAGTACTTC
NA	TRBD1	TRBJ2-7	TRBV3-1/TRBV3-2	CASSEIWDSPYEQYF	TGTGCCAGCAGCGAGATTTGGGACAGCCCCTACGAGCAGTACTTC
once	TRBD2	TRBJ2-3	TRBV5-1	CASSQTSGGNGDTQYF	TGCGCCAGCAGCCAGACTAGCGGGGGCAATGGAGATACGCAGTATTTT
NA	NA	TRBJ1-1	TRBV29-1	CSVEVRGLVTEAFF	TGCAGCGTTGAAGTCCGCGGACTCGTCACTGAAGCTTTCTTT
NA	NA	TRBJ2-3	TRBV30	CAWGDGGRGDTQYF	TGTGCCTGGGGGGATGGGGGCCGTGGAGATACGCAGTATTTT
NA	NA	TRBJ1-3	TRBV19	CASSPGNTIYF	TGTGCCAGTAGTCCAGGGAACACCATATATTTT
NA	TRBD2	TRBJ2-3	TRBV2	CASSYGLAADTQYF	TGTGCCAGCAGTTATGGACTAGCCGCAGATACGCAGTATTTT
NA	NA	TRBJ2-3	TRBV7-9	CASSSLDPLGYF	TGTGCCAGCAGCTCCCTAGACCCCTTGGGGTATTTT
NA	TRBD2	TRBJ2-1	TRBV5-1	CASSLSSSGLNEQFF	TGCGCCAGCAGCTTGAGTTCTAGCGGACTCAATGAGCAGTTCTTC
NA	TRBD1	TRBJ1-1	TRBV19	CASSTMTGKNTEAFF	TGTGCCAGTAGTACTATGACAGGGAAGAACACTGAAGCTTTCTTT
NA	TRBD1	TRBJ2-3	TRBV11-1	CASSPLGTGSTDTQYF	TGTGCCAGCAGCCCGCTGGGGACAGGGAGCACAGATACGCAGTATTTT
NA	NA	TRBJ1-1	TRBV29-1	CSVEEAPGVNTEAFF	TGCAGCGTTGAAGAGGCGCCAGGGGTGAACACTGAAGCTTTCTTT
NA	NA	TRBJ1-2	TRBV7-2	CASSEINYGYTF	TGTGCCAGCAGCGAGATAAACTATGGCTACACCTTC
medium-sized	TRBD1	TRBJ1-2	TRBV11-1	CASTPPPTGARSYTF	TGTGCCAGCACACCACCCCCTACAGGGGCCCGTAGCTACACCTTC
NA	NA	TRBJ2-7	TRBV6-1	CASSEGAGLWEQYF	TGTGCCAGCAGTGAAGGGGCAGGGCTGTGGGAGCAGTACTTC
NA	NA	TRBJ1-6	TRBV6-6	CASSTTTGTNSPLHF	TGTGCCAGCAGTACCACAACAGGGACTAATTCACCCCTCCACTTT
NA	NA	TRBJ1-2	TRBV4-2	CASSPGHEEYGYTF	TGTGCCAGCAGCCCTGGACACGAGGAATATGGCTACACCTTC
NA	NA	TRBJ1-4	TRBV6-6	CASSQGNEKLFF	TGTGCCAGCAGCCAGGGGAATGAAAAACTGTTTTTT